This T cell receptor beta chain was identified in a study of blood T cell repertoires in COVID-19. Participant age was roughly 18 to 95 years, and participants resided in roughly 24 US areas. Cohorts were determined from participant-reported clinical history. A case of COVID-19 had been met by exposed participants within 2 weeks before study entry. The germline gives CDR1 SGHTA, CDR2 FQGNSA. The ends lost 2 bases at V and 6 bases at J; junction bases unmatched: 9. The CDR3 loop spans 15 amino acids. In the original analysis: By means of reference gene primer amplification, nucleated cell counts were estimated. Generated by immunoSEQ multiplex PCR, the TCRdb table keeps only in-frame clones and is missing some. V, J and clone size derive from that table, while D and trimming were established from the DNA sequence. The sample has around 250,000 clones, 90% seen once.

The sequence came from a man aged 45 to 65 who had been exposed to COVID-19. Sequenced material: PBMCs or T cells enriched from blood (not recorded which). The chain has TRBV7-2 and TRBJ1-1, with 7 bases that match TRBD1. CDR3 region: CASSLNQGGIAEAFF. For the CDR3, the DNA is TGTGCCAGCAGCTTAAACCAGGGGGGAATCGCTGAAGCTTTCTTT.